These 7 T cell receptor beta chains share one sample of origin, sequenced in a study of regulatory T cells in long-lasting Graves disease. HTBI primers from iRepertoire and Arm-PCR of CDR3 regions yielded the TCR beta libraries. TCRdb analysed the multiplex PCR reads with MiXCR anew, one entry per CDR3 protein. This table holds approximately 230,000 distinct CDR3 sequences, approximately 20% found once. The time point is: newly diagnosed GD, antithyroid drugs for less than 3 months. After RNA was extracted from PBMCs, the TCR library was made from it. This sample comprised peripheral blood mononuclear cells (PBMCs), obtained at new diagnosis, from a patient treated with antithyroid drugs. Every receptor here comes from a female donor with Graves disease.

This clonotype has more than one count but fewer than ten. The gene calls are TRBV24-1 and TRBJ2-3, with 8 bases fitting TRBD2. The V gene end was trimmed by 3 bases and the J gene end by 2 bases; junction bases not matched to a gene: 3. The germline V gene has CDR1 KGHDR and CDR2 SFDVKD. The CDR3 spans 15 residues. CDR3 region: CATSDPREATDTQYF. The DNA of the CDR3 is TGTGCCACCAGTGATCCGCGGGAGGCCACAGATACGCAGTATTTT.

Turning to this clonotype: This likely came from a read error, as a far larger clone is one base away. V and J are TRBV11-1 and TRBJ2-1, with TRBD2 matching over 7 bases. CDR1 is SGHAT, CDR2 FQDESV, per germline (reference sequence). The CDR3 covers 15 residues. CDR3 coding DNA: TGTGCCAGCAGTGAAGTGAGCGGGATCTACAGTGAGCAGTTCTTC. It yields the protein CASSEVSGIYSEQFF.

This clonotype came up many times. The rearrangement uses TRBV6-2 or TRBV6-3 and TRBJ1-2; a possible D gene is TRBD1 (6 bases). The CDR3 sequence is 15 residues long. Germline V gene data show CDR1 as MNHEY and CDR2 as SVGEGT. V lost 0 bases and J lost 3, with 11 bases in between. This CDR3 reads CASSYSRTDYYGYTF. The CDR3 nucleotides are TGTGCCAGCAGTTACTCGCGGACAGATTACTATGGCTACACCTTC.

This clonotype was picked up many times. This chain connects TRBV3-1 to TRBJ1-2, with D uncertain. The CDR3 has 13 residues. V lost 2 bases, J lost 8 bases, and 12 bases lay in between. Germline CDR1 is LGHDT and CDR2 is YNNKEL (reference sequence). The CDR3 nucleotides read TGTGCCAGCAGCCAATTCTACACTGCGGGCTACACCTTC. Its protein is CASSQFYTAGYTF.

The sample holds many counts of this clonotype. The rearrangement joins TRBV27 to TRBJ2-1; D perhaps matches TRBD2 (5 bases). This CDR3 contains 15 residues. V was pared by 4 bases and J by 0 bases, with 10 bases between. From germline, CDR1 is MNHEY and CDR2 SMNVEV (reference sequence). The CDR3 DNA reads TGTGCCAGCAGTTACGAGGGAAGCTCCTACAATGAGCAGTTCTTC. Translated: CASSYEGSSYNEQFF.

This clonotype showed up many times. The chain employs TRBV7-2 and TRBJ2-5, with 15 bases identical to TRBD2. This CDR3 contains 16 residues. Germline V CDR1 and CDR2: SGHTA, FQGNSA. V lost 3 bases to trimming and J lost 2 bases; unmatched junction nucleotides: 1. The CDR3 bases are TGTGCCAGCAGCTTGGGACTAGCGGGAGGACAAGAGACCCAGTACTTC. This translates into CASSLGLAGGQETQYF.

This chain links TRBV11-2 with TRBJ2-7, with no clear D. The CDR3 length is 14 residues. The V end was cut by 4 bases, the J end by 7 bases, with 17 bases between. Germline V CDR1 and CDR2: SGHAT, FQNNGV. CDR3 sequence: CASSSLDGIFEQYF. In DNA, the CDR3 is TGTGCCAGCAGCTCCCTAGATGGGATTTTTGAGCAGTACTTC.